This T cell receptor beta chain originates from a study of blood T cell repertoires in COVID-19. Study background: T cells, B-cell-depleted T cells, or PBMCs supplied cDNA or gDNA.

Patients in Seattle were enrolled during active infection, then followed longitudinally. In the authors' workflow: Reference gene primer amplification gave estimated nucleated cell counts. Assay used: immunoSEQ multiplex PCR; TCRdb lists only in-frame clones, some missing. V and J calls and clone size are given by that table; D and trimming were obtained from the DNA. The table lists about 160,000 clones, about four fifths of them singletons. This clone was recorded at least ten times. The CDR3 runs 13 residues. Trimming removed 4 bases from V and 1 base from J, with 7 bases in between. Germline CDR1 reads MGHDK; CDR2 reads SYGVNS.

The origin of this receptor is an older woman with COVID-19, enrolled during active disease. The specimen was peripheral blood. This chain connects TRBV25-1 to TRBJ1-1; D perhaps matches TRBD1 (6 bases). The CDR3 sequence is CASSATGNTEAFF. CDR3 nucleotides: TGTGCCAGCAGTGCGACAGGGAACACTGAAGCTTTCTTT. The variable domain in full, completed from reference TRBV25-1 and TRBJ1-1, reads EADIYQTPRYLVIGTGKKITLECSQTMGHDKMYWYQQDPGMELHLIHYSYGVNSTEKGDLSSESTVSRIRTEHFPLTLESARPSHTSQYLCASSATGNTEAFFGQGTRLTVV.